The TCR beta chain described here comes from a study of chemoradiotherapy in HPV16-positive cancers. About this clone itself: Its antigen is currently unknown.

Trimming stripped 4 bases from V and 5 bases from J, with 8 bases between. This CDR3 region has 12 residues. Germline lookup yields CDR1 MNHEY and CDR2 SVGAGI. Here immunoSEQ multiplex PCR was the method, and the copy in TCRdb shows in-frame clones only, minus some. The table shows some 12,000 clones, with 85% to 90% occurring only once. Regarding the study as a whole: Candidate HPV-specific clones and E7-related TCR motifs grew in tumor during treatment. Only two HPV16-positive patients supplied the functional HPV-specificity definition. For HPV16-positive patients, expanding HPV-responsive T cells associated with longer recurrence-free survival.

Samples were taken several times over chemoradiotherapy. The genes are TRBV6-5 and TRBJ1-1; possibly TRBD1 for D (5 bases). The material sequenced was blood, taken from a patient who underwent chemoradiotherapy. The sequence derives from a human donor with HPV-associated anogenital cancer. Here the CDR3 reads CASSSRQTEAFF. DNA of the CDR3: TGTGCCAGCAGTTCCCGACAGACTGAAGCTTTCTTT.